This paragraph reports one T cell receptor (beta chain). Its antigen remains unidentified. The data belong to a study of shared clonotypes between healthy human individuals. TCRdb keeps only in-frame clones here, not all; method: immunoSEQ multiplex PCR. The table records some 2,000,000 clones, 95% of them present only once. Study-wide findings and caveats: It was anticipated that sequencing depth would influence how many clonotypes donors shared. The study sampled only blood, and tissue repertoires likely differ. Naive subsets, compared against memory subsets, generally had larger estimated richness values.

All donors qualified as healthy HIV-negative adults and had experienced no recent acute infections or vaccinations. V lost 2 bases, J lost 3 bases, and 7 bases lay in between. CDR3 length: 13 residues. The germline V gene has CDR1 KGHSH and CDR2 LQKENI. The clonotype originates from a man in his late teens or twenties in good health. The sequencing input was naive CD4+ T cells sorted from blood. Subset given: CD45RA+ positively selected. The V and J genes are TRBV18 and TRBJ1-2; D not certain. The CDR3 region is CASSPGFDYGYTF. The DNA of the CDR3 is TGTGCCAGCTCACCAGGGTTTGACTATGGCTACACCTTC. Full variable domain (outside the CDR3, taken from reference TRBV18 and TRBJ1-2): NAGVMQNPRHLVRRRGQEARLRCSPMKGHSHVYWYRQLPEEGLKFMVYLQKENIIDESGMPKERFSAEFPKEGPSILRIQQVVRGDSAAYFCASSPGFDYGYTFGSGTRLTVV.